One and the same sample provided the 28 T cell receptor beta chains below, sequenced in a study of persistence of HIV-infected CD4 T cells. Cells were stimulated nonspecifically with anti-CD3/anti-CD28 magnetic beads. Responding CD4+ T cells were sorted by upregulation of both CD40 ligand and CD69. The libraries were made with immunoSEQ version 4 in survey mode. Produced via immunoSEQ multiplex PCR; TCRdb's table is partial and in-frame only. The table lists tens of thousands of clones, 88% of them singletons. Antigen specificity for these receptors is unknown. The starting material was CD4+ T cells sorted from PBMCs after 18-hour stimulation, obtained from a patient who received antiretroviral therapy. Every receptor here comes from an adult woman with HIV who was CMV-seropositive.

This chain links TRBV5-6 with TRBJ1-5, with D hard to call. CDR1 SGHDT and CDR2 YYEEEE come from the germline V gene. This CDR3 comprises 18 residues. V was cut by 0 bases and J by 2 bases, with 18 bases left in between. The chain's CDR3 is CASSLGELRLSGNQPQHF. The CDR3 region has the DNA TGTGCCAGCAGCTTGGGGGAGCTCAGGTTATCGGGCAATCAGCCCCAGCATTTT.

The chain recombines TRBV5-1 with TRBJ1-6; a weak D match, TRBD1 (5 bases). V lost 2 bases and J 0 bases, leaving 9 bases between the germline ends. The CDR3 loop spans 16 amino acids. CDR1 and CDR2 (germline): SGHRS, YFSETQ. Here the CDR3 DNA reads TGCGCCAGCAGCTTTGGGGGTAGCTCCTATAATTCACCCCTCCACTTT. Residues: CASSFGGSSYNSPLHF.

This sequence joins TRBV5-1 and TRBJ2-6; D remains ambiguous. Germline lookup yields CDR1 SGHRS and CDR2 YFSETQ. The CDR3 spans 15 residues. Trimming took 0 bases from V and 0 from J, leaving 4 bases between them. The CDR3 spells CASSLGHSGANVLTF. The CDR3 DNA sequence: TGCGCCAGCAGCTTGGGCCACTCTGGGGCCAACGTCCTGACTTTC. Looking up the rest from reference TRBV5-1 and TRBJ2-6 gives the full variable domain: KAGVTQTPRYLIKTRGQQVTLSCSPISGHRSVSWYQQTPGQGLQFLFEYFSETQRNKGNFPGRFSGRQFSNSRSEMNVSTLELGDSALYLCASSLGHSGANVLTFGAGSRLTVL.

This clone was seen once. The V call is TRBV9, the J call TRBJ2-7, with 8 bases identical to TRBD2. V dropped 3 bases and J dropped 9; count of bases not matched to a gene: 20. The CDR3 runs 17 residues. Germline CDR1 is SGDLS and CDR2 is YYNGEE. As DNA, the CDR3 is TGTGCCAGCAGCGCCCTACCCTCCGGGACTAGTCCCCCCAGGCAGTACTTC. Encoded protein: CASSALPSGTSPPRQYF.

The J gene is TRBJ1-3, the V gene TRBV7-2, with D perhaps matching TRBD1 (6 bases). V was cut by 6 bases and J by 8 bases, with 17 bases left in between. Germline CDR1 and CDR2: SGHTA and FQGNSA. The CDR3 extends over 14 amino acids. The DNA of the CDR3 is TGTGCCAGCAGATTTGGGGGGGCGTGGGACACCATATATTTT. Encoded protein: CASRFGGAWDTIYF.

The chain carries TRBV2 and TRBJ2-5; D call uncertain. The germline V and J ends were trimmed by 3 bases and 3 bases, with 5 bases remaining between them. From germline, CDR1 is SNHLY and CDR2 FYNNEI. The CDR3 is made up of 12 amino acids. The CDR3 DNA reads TGTGCCAGCAGTGAGGTGGAAGAGACCCAGTACTTC. Its protein product is CASSEVEETQYF.

The chain carries TRBV11-3 and TRBJ1-2; unclear D gene. The V gene's germline CDR1 is SGHNT and CDR2 YENEEA. V was pared by 2 bases and J by 7 bases, with 11 bases between. CDR3 length equals 13 residues. This chain's CDR3 is CASSLSGNSGYTF. In DNA, the CDR3 is TGTGCCAGCAGCTTATCCGGGAACAGTGGCTACACCTTC.

This clone was seen only once. This sequence joins TRBV9 and TRBJ1-1, with no clear D. Germline assignment: CDR1 SGDLS and CDR2 YYNGEE. V was clipped by 3 bases and J by 7 bases, with 13 bases between them. This CDR3 region has 13 residues. CDR3 coding DNA: TGTGCCAGCAGCGCACACCCGGACGGTGAAGCTTTCTTT. This sequence encodes CASSAHPDGEAFF.

The gene calls are TRBV5-4 and TRBJ2-1; 7 bases are a match to TRBD2. Germline V gene data show CDR1 as SGHNT and CDR2 as YYREEE (reference sequence). This CDR3 spans 13 amino acids. V was pared by 2 bases and J by 8 bases, with 4 bases of the junction left unmatched. The CDR3 is CASSFSGRDEQFF. CDR3 nucleotides: TGTGCCAGCAGCTTTTCAGGGAGGGATGAGCAGTTCTTC.

The chain couples TRBV18 to TRBJ1-5; D might be TRBD1 (5 bases). Trimming pared 1 base from V and 2 bases from J, leaving 9 bases between. The CDR3 length is 15 residues. Per the germline V gene, CDR1 is KGHSH and CDR2 is LQKENI. The CDR3 bases are TGTGCCAGCTCACCACAAATGACAGGCAATCAGCCCCAGCATTTT. This codes for CASSPQMTGNQPQHF.

This chain connects TRBV29-1 to TRBJ1-2; D possibly corresponds to TRBD1 (6 bases). Germline V lookup: CDR1 SQVTM, CDR2 ANQGSEA. V was shortened by 6 bases and J by 7 bases, with 18 bases between the two germline ends. CDR3 length: 13 residues. This chain's CDR3 is CSVAPTGSIGYTF. The CDR3 DNA reads as TGCAGCGTGGCCCCTACAGGGTCGATTGGCTACACCTTC.

The chain employs TRBV5-8 and TRBJ1-5; TRBD1 is a possible D gene (5 bases). V was trimmed by 6 bases and J by 2 bases, leaving 9 bases between them. The CDR3 totals 13 residues. CDR1 and CDR2 (germline): SGHTS, YDEGEE. The CDR3 nucleotides are TGTGCCAGCACCGACAGAGGCAATCAGCCCCAGCATTTT. Protein sequence: CASTDRGNQPQHF. Complete variable domain (other parts from reference TRBV5-8 and TRBJ1-5): EAGVTQSPTHLIKTRGQQATLRCSPISGHTSVYWYQQALGLGLQFLLWYDEGEERNRGNFPPRFSGRQFPNYSSELNVNALELEDSALYLCASTDRGNQPQHFGDGTRLSIL.

The chain has TRBV4-2 and TRBJ1-1; D unresolved. CDR1 and CDR2 (germline): LGHNA, YNFKEQ. The CDR3 is 18 residues long. The V gene lost 0 bases and the J gene lost 1 base, with 18 bases spanning the gap. CDR3 sequence reads: CASSQELWEIRSNTEAFF. CDR3 nucleotide sequence: TGTGCCAGCAGCCAAGAACTTTGGGAGATCCGCTCGAACACTGAAGCTTTCTTT.

CDR3 sequence (DNA): TGTGCCAGCAGCACCCAGTGGGGCACCGGGGAGCTGTTTTTT. It codes for CASSTQWGTGELFF. The V and J genes are TRBV6-5 and TRBJ2-2; D uncertain. Germline values: CDR1 MNHEY, CDR2 SVGAGI. Trimming took off 6 bases at V and 4 bases at J, with 12 bases between the two ends. CDR3 size: 14 residues.

The chain links TRBV7-3 to TRBJ2-5; weak D call: TRBD2 (7 bases). CDR3 length equals 15 residues. The germline gives CDR1 SGHTA, CDR2 FQGTGA. V lost 5 bases to trimming and J lost 5 bases, with 18 bases between them. The CDR3 sequence is CASSPSRGAGETQYF. The DNA of the CDR3 is TGTGCCAGCAGCCCATCCCGGGGGGCAGGGGAGACCCAGTACTTC.

The table lists this clone with a count of one. The chain carries TRBV6-5 and TRBJ1-1; the D gene is possibly TRBD1 (5 bases). The germline V and J ends were trimmed by 0 bases and 4 bases, with 12 bases remaining between them. CDR3 size: 15 residues. Germline values: CDR1 MNHEY, CDR2 SVGAGI. CDR3 protein: CASSYSLGGTTEAFF. The DNA of the CDR3 is TGTGCCAGCAGTTACTCTCTGGGAGGGACCACTGAAGCTTTCTTT.

The chain uses TRBV19 and TRBJ2-7; D not resolved. The CDR3 loop spans 12 amino acids. Germline CDR1 reads LNHDA; CDR2 reads SQIVND (reference sequence). V was cut by 3 bases and J by 4 bases, with 7 bases left in between. CDR3 DNA: TGTGCCAGTAGTATGGGTAGTTACGAGCAGTACTTC. The encoded protein is CASSMGSYEQYF.

In its sample, this clone ranks as medium-sized (0.01 to 0.1%). The rearrangement links TRBV9 to TRBJ1-2; 9 nucleotides line up with TRBD1. This CDR3 has 13 amino acids. Germline values: CDR1 SGDLS, CDR2 YYNGEE. After removal of 2 bases from V and 6 bases from J, the junction contained 2 bases not matched to a gene. CDR3 bases: TGTGCCAGCAGCGTTAGGGACAGGGATGGCTACACCTTC. Translated: CASSVRDRDGYTF.

As DNA, the CDR3 is TGTGCCAGTAGGGGGACAGACAGACGTGGCACTGAAGCTTTCTTT. As protein: CASRGTDRRGTEAFF. The gene calls are TRBV19 and TRBJ1-1; 7 bases are a match to TRBD1. The germline V gene has CDR1 LNHDA and CDR2 SQIVND (reference sequence). Trimming took 6 bases from V and 4 from J; bases not matched to a gene: 11. The CDR3 is 15 amino acids.

The chain has TRBV5-5 and TRBJ1-1, with TRBD1 matching 7 bases. The ends lost 7 bases at V and 1 base at J; junction bases unmatched: 10. This CDR3 is built from 15 residues. CDR1 and CDR2 (germline): SGHKS, YYEKEE (reference sequence). The chain's CDR3 is CASELQGFPNTEAFF. The CDR3 region has the DNA TGTGCCAGCGAATTACAGGGGTTTCCGAACACTGAAGCTTTCTTT.

The chain joins TRBV6-4 to TRBJ2-6; TRBD1 aligns across 12 bases. CDR1 is MRHNA, CDR2 SNTAGT, per germline. The CDR3 covers 17 residues. After removal of 4 bases from V and 2 bases from J, the junction contained 3 bases not matched to a gene. CDR3 coding DNA: TGTGCCAGCAGTGCCGGGACAGGGGGCACTGGGGCCAACGTCCTGACTTTC. This gives the protein CASSAGTGGTGANVLTF.

The chain combines TRBV29-1 with TRBJ1-1; D gene unclear. Germline CDR1 SQVTM, CDR2 ANQGSEA. The CDR3 contains 12 residues. Between the trimmed V and J ends, which lost 5 bases and 1 base, there was a span of 8 bases. The CDR3: CSVWSANTEAFF. CDR3 coding DNA: TGCAGCGTTTGGTCCGCGAACACTGAAGCTTTCTTT.

The chain joins TRBV24-1 to TRBJ1-5; no definite D call. V was pared by 2 bases and J by 4 bases, with 11 bases between. Germline CDR1 is KGHDR and CDR2 is SFDVKD. The CDR3 is made up of 15 amino acids. CDR3 sequence: CATSDSAELNQPQHF. CDR3 nucleotide sequence: TGTGCCACCAGTGATTCGGCGGAGTTGAATCAGCCCCAGCATTTT.

This sequence joins TRBV7-2 and TRBJ2-5; 9 bases align to TRBD1. This CDR3 is 16 amino acids long. CDR1 is SGHTA and CDR2 is FQGNSA in the germline V gene. With V trimmed by 5 bases and J by 5 bases, 12 bases remained unmatched. The CDR3 bases are TGTGCCAGCAGCCCAGGTCCCGGGACAGGGCAGGAGACCCAGTACTTC. As protein: CASSPGPGTGQETQYF.

This clone was picked up one time. The gene calls are TRBV3-1 (or the pseudogene TRBV3-2) and TRBJ1-2; 10 bases fit TRBD1. Germline values: CDR1 LGHDT, CDR2 YNNKEL (reference sequence). V lost 4 bases and J lost 8; bases outside the gene matches: 7. CDR3 length: 14 residues. The DNA of the CDR3 is TGTGCCAGCAGCCCTCGACAGGGGGCTTGGGGCTACACCTTC. Residues: CASSPRQGAWGYTF.

The chain carries TRBV9 and TRBJ2-3, with D perhaps given as TRBD1 or TRBD2 (5 bases each). The CDR3 spans 14 residues. CDR1 SGDLS and CDR2 YYNGEE come from the germline V gene. V was pared by 6 bases and J by 0 bases, with 11 bases between. The CDR3: CASKRDLSTDTQYF. CDR3 bases: TGTGCCAGCAAAAGGGACCTAAGCACAGATACGCAGTATTTT.

This chain links TRBV30 with TRBJ1-2; D is perhaps TRBD1 (5 bases). The germline V gene encodes CDR1 GTSNPN and CDR2 SVGIG (reference sequence). V lost 3 bases to trimming and J lost 0 bases, with 8 bases between them. This CDR3 contains 13 residues. CDR3 residues: CAWRGRANYGYTF. Here the CDR3 DNA reads TGTGCCTGGAGAGGCAGGGCTAACTATGGCTACACCTTC. Together with reference TRBV30 and TRBJ1-2, the CDR3 gives the full variable domain: SQTIHQWPATLVQPVGSPLSLECTVEGTSNPNLYWYRQAAGRGLQLLFYSVGIGQISSEVPQNLSASRPQDRQFILSSKKLLLSDSGFYLCAWRGRANYGYTFGSGTRLTVV.

The chain links TRBV5-4 to TRBJ2-1; D might be TRBD2 (5 bases). CDR1 and CDR2 from the germline V gene are SGHNT and YYREEE (reference sequence). This CDR3 region has 15 residues. The V and J ends lost 2 bases and 5 bases respectively, with 14 bases between them. The CDR3 loop is CASSLGWRTNNEQFF. The CDR3 DNA sequence: TGTGCCAGCAGCTTAGGGTGGAGGACGAACAATGAGCAGTTCTTC.